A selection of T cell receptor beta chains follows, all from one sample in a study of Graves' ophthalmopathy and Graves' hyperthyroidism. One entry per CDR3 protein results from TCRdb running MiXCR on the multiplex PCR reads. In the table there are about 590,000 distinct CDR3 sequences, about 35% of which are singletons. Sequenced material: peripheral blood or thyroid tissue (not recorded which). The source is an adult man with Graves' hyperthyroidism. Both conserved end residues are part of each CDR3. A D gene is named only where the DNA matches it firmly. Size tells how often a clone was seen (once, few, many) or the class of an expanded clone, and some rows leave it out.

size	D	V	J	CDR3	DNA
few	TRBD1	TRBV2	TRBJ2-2	CASTQGTGWSGELFF	TGTGCCAGCACCCAGGGGACAGGGTGGAGCGGGGAGCTGTTTTTT
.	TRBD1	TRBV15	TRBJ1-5	CATSRVTQGTQHF	TGTGCCACCAGCAGAGTGACACAGGGGACTCAGCATTTT
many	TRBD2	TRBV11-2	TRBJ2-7	CASSSTTGTGLRVGQYF	TGTGCCAGCAGCTCGACCACCGGGACGGGACTACGAGTCGGGCAGTACTTC
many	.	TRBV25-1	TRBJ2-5	CASMRVGETQYF	TGTGCCAGCATGCGTGTAGGTGAGACCCAGTACTTC
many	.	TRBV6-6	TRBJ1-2	CASSDSGIGDGYTF	TGTGCCAGCAGTGATTCGGGGATAGGCGATGGCTACACCTTC
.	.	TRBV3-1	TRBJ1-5	CASSQNKQENQPQHF	TGTGCCAGCAGCCAGAACAAACAGGAAAATCAGCCCCAGCATTTT
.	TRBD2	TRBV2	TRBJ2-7	CAQVVAGSSDEQYF	TGTGCCCAGGTGGTAGCGGGAAGTTCCGACGAGCAGTACTTC
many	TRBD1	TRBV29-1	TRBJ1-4	CSVEGTGGDAANEKLFF	TGCAGCGTTGAAGGGACAGGGGGGGACGCGGCTAATGAAAAACTGTTTTTT
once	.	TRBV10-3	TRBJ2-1	CASSEFEGRSGNEQFF	TGTGCCAGCAGTGAATTTGAGGGACGTTCGGGCAATGAGCAGTTCTTC
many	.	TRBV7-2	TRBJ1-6	CASSLANGGGNSPLHF	TGTGCCAGCAGCTTAGCAAACGGCGGGGGGAATTCACCCCTCCACTTT
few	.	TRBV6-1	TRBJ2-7	CASSTWGASYEQYF	TGTGCCAGCAGTACCTGGGGGGCATCCTACGAGCAGTACTTC